A single sample gave rise to the 5 T cell receptor beta chains below, sequenced in a study of blood T cell repertoires in COVID-19. Generated by immunoSEQ multiplex PCR, the TCRdb table keeps only in-frame clones and is missing some. Here the sample spans 120,000 or so clones, nearly 90% being singletons. What was sequenced was peripheral blood. The receptors originated from a human donor in a cohort sampled during active COVID-19.

V usage is TRBV19 and J usage is TRBJ1-2, with D possibly being TRBD1 (5 bases). V was trimmed by 2 bases and J by 4 bases, leaving 11 bases between them. Germline-derived CDR1 and CDR2 are LNHDA and SQIVND (reference sequence). The CDR3 runs 14 residues. The CDR3 bases are TGTGCCAGTAGTATATCAGCAGGGATCTATGGCTACACCTTC. Its protein product is CASSISAGIYGYTF.

J is TRBJ2-2 and V is TRBV7-9; TRBD2 aligns across 8 bases. This CDR3 region has 15 residues. Germline lookup yields CDR1 SEHNR and CDR2 FQNEAQ (reference sequence). Trimming cost V 3 bases and J 6 bases; bases outside gene matches: 6. DNA for the CDR3: TGTGCCAGCAGCTTTTGGGCGGGAGGTGCCGGGGAGCTGTTTTTT. The encoded protein is CASSFWAGGAGELFF.

The V gene is TRBV2, the J gene TRBJ1-5, with 10 bases that match TRBD1. This CDR3 region has 16 residues. Germline V gene lookup returns CDR1 SNHLY and CDR2 FYNNEI. V lost 6 bases, J lost 2 bases, and 7 bases stayed unmatched. CDR3 coding DNA: TGTGCCAGCAGGGAATCCGGGACAGGGGGCAATCAGCCCCAGCATTTT. This codes for CASRESGTGGNQPQHF.

A few counts support this clone. The chain links TRBV19 to TRBJ1-5; D remains ambiguous. CDR1 and CDR2 from the germline V gene are LNHDA and SQIVND (reference sequence). V was clipped by 4 bases and J by 4 bases, with 5 bases between them. This CDR3 contains 12 residues. CDR3 residues: CASSTLNQPQHF. The CDR3 nucleotides read TGTGCCAGTAGTACCCTAAATCAGCCCCAGCATTTT.

The chain carries TRBV7-9 and TRBJ2-3, with a possible D match to TRBD1 (5 bases). This CDR3 has 16 amino acids. CDR1 and CDR2 from the germline V gene are SEHNR and FQNEAQ (reference sequence). The V end lost 1 base, the J end lost 6 bases, and 17 bases lay between the germline ends. Here the CDR3 DNA reads TGTGCCAGCAGCTTAGATCTTGTCGCAGGGCTGGATACGCAGTATTTT. Encoded protein: CASSLDLVAGLDTQYF.